The sequence of this T cell receptor (beta chain) was determined in a study of CD8+CD57+ T cells in acquired aplastic anemia. Study-wide results and limits: Patients had roughly 29 CD8+ CDR3 sequences in common with controls (the shared set).

A note on this clonotype: What it binds is unknown.

CDR3 and TCR beta VDJ profiling relied on a genomic DNA template. A single record per CDR3 protein comes from TCRdb applying MiXCR to the reads. The data contain about 180,000 distinct CDR3 sequences, about three fifths of them seen just once; the ten biggest clones take up 40% to 50%. It was patients with CD8+CD57+ cell expansion by flow cytometry who were chosen for sequencing. Every patient presented with severe acquired aplastic anemia. The CDR3 totals 15 residues. Per the germline V gene, CDR1 is SNHLY and CDR2 is FYNNEI. V was shortened by 3 bases and J by 2 bases, with 12 bases between the two germline ends.

Sequencing input: sorted CD4+, CD8+, or CD8+CD57+ T cells (not recorded which) from PBMCs. The V call is TRBV2, the J call TRBJ2-3; D gene ambiguous. The sequence derives from a human donor with aplastic anemia. The CDR3 bases are TGTGCCAGCAGTGACGTCGGAGAGGCCACAGATACGCAGTATTTT. It translates to CASSDVGEATDTQYF.